The rows below give T cell receptor beta chains drawn from one sample of a study of T cell responses to AZD1222 COVID-19 vaccine. Here immunoSEQ multiplex PCR was the method, and the copy in TCRdb shows in-frame clones only, minus some. The table shows 80,000 to 100,000 clones, with about 82% occurring only once. Sample: peripheral blood, taken 28 days after the second AZD1222 dose. These receptors all come from an adult who received the AZD1222 COVID-19 vaccine. Both conserved end residues are part of each CDR3.

v_call cdr3_aa
TRBV12-3/TRBV12-4 CASSLQGRSPLHF
TRBV5-4 CASSLRVTFSGANVLTF
TRBV27 CASSLLSGTYQETQYF
TRBV30 CAWSPRGLNTEAFF
TRBV3-1/TRBV3-2 CASSQASEQYF
TRBV3-1/TRBV3-2 CASSQADRGGETQYF
TRBV7-6 CASSSYGGNEKYPTYEQYF
TRBV29-1 CSVDKGDYGYTF
TRBV20-1 CSAKPGNEQFF
TRBV12-3/TRBV12-4 CASTLRGGNEQFF
TRBV7-7 CASSKGEIRETQYF
TRBV19 CASSIKGAGTVYEQYF
TRBV7-9 CASSLEGTGGANYGYTF
TRBV7-9 CASSLGVNYGYTF
TRBV24-1 CATSRHGAADTQYF
TRBV10-2 CASSRTGGLAGELFF
TRBV5-1 CASSLWGETGELFF